The rows below give T cell receptor beta chains drawn from one sample of a study of T cells in Graves' hyperthyroidism and ophthalmopathy. TCRdb re-called the multiplex PCR reads through MiXCR, storing one row per CDR3 protein. Here the sample spans hundreds of thousands of distinct CDR3 sequences, roughly 17% being singletons. The sequenced sample was blood. The receptors shown here come from a woman in her 30s with Graves' hyperthyroidism. CDR3s include the opening cysteine and the closing phenylalanine or tryptophan. D genes are given only for firm matches. Clone size is stated in some rows and not others, as once, few, many or a class when expanded.

>TRBJ2-5|NA|TRBV27|many
TGTGCCAGCAGTTCCGGACATCAAGGGACCCAGTACTTC
CASSSGHQGTQYF
>TRBJ2-7|NA|TRBV9|few
TGTGCCAGCAGCGTTCAGGGAGGCAGCTACGAGCAGTACTTC
CASSVQGGSYEQYF
>TRBJ2-7|NA|TRBV12-3/TRBV12-4|few
TGTGCCAGCAGTCAGAGGGAGGTCTCCTACGAGCAGTACTTC
CASSQREVSYEQYF
>TRBJ1-2|NA|TRBV28|many
TGTGCCAGCAGTCCGCGCAACAACTATGGCTACACCTTC
CASSPRNNYGYTF
>TRBJ2-1|NA|TRBV6-1|NA
TGTGCCAGCAGTGCTACTATCTACGAGCAGTTCTTC
CASSATIYEQFF
>TRBJ1-1|TRBD1|TRBV12-3/TRBV12-4|many
TGTGCCAGCAGCCTACGACAGGGAGGCCCTGAAGCTTTCTTT
CASSLRQGGPEAFF
>TRBJ2-3|TRBD2|TRBV10-3|NA
TGTGCCATCAGTGACCGACTAGCGGGAGTGTCAGATACGCAGTATTTT
CAISDRLAGVSDTQYF
>TRBJ2-1|NA|TRBV30|many
TGTGCCTGGAGGCGACTTAGCTCCTACAATGAGCAGTTCTTC
CAWRRLSSYNEQFF
>TRBJ2-3|NA|TRBV28|many
TGTGCCACCGGTACCCGGGTGGGAACCACAGATACGCAGTATTTT
CATGTRVGTTDTQYF
>TRBJ2-1|NA|TRBV12-3/TRBV12-4|many
TGTGCCAGCAGTTTAGGGACTCCTTCCTACAATGAGCAGTTCTTC
CASSLGTPSYNEQFF
>TRBJ1-2|TRBD1|TRBV5-1|NA
TGCGCCAGCAGCATTGGGACAGGAGCTAACTATGGCTACACCTTC
CASSIGTGANYGYTF
>TRBJ2-1|NA|TRBV4-1|NA
TGCGCCAGCAGCCAAGATCGTGTTTTGTCTGAGCAGTTCTTC
CASSQDRVLSEQFF
>TRBJ2-5|NA|TRBV24-1|many
TGTGCCACCGGCCGACAGGGAGGCGTGGGAGAGACCCAGTACTTC
CATGRQGGVGETQYF
>TRBJ2-7|TRBD2|TRBV6-2/TRBV6-3|few
TGTGCCGGCAGCCCCTACACTAGCGAGCCCTACGAGCAGTACTTC
CAGSPYTSEPYEQYF
>TRBJ1-5|NA|TRBV7-9|NA
TGTGCCAGCAGCCCTTCAGGAGGCCAGGTTCAGCAGCCCCAGCATTTT
CASSPSGGQVQQPQHF
>TRBJ2-1|TRBD2|TRBV10-3|many
TGTGCCATCACTAGCGGGAATGAGCAGTTCTTC
CAITSGNEQFF
>TRBJ2-7|TRBD2|TRBV27|many
TGTGCCAGCAGTTGTCTAGCGGGAGGGTGCGAGCAGTACTTC
CASSCLAGGCEQYF
>TRBJ2-1|NA|TRBV20-1|few
TGCAGTGCTCTTGGATCGGGTGAGCAGTTCTTC
CSALGSGEQFF
>TRBJ2-1|TRBD1|TRBV10-3|NA
TGTGCCATCAGTACGAACAGGGGGCCCTGGAATGAGCAGTTCTTC
CAISTNRGPWNEQFF
>TRBJ2-7|NA|TRBV7-7|many
TGTGCTAGCAGCTTACGTGAGGGGCCCTCCTACGAGCAGTACTTC
CASSLREGPSYEQYF
>TRBJ2-7|NA|TRBV10-3|many
TGTGCCATCCGTGGTGGGACTCCACACGAGCAGTACTTC
CAIRGGTPHEQYF
>TRBJ2-7|NA|TRBV28|many
TGTGCCAGCAGCCCTGACTGGGTTCCCTACGAGCAGTACTTC
CASSPDWVPYEQYF
>TRBJ2-1|NA|TRBV30|many
TGTGCCTGGACCCCGGGTTCGCCCCCGGGACTTGAGCAGTTCTTC
CAWTPGSPPGLEQFF
>TRBJ2-2|TRBD2|TRBV6-1|few
TGTGCCAGCAGTTTCGGTAGCGGGAGGGCGGACACCGGGGAGCTGTTTTTT
CASSFGSGRADTGELFF
>TRBJ2-1|NA|TRBV11-2|many
TGTGCCAGCAGCTTAGAAGGGAATCCCTACAATGAGCAGTTCTTC
CASSLEGNPYNEQFF
>TRBJ2-1|TRBD1|TRBV7-2|many
TGTGCCAGCAGTTCACCGGGACAGGGTTACTATGAGCAGTTCTTC
CASSSPGQGYYEQFF
>TRBJ1-1|NA|TRBV2|many
TGTGCCAGCAGTGATGATGAAGCTTTCTTT
CASSDDEAFF
>TRBJ2-7|TRBD1|TRBV6-2/TRBV6-3|many
TGTGCCAGCAGTAGAGCCGGGACAGTAACCGAGCAGTACTTC
CASSRAGTVTEQYF
>TRBJ2-5|NA|TRBV18|few
TGTGCCAGCTCCCTAAACTCCGCCCAAGAGACCCAGTACTTC
CASSLNSAQETQYF
>TRBJ2-2|NA|TRBV9|NA
TGTGCCAGCAGCGACCCCCTTCTTAGCGGAAGGAACACCGGGGAGCTGTTTTTT
CASSDPLLSGRNTGELFF
>TRBJ2-7|NA|TRBV3-1|many
TGTGCCAGCAGCCCGGGACGGGCCCCCTACGAGCAGTACTTC
CASSPGRAPYEQYF
>TRBJ1-2|NA|TRBV20-1|NA
TGCAGTGCTTTTCGGGACACCGACTATGGCTACACCTTC
CSAFRDTDYGYTF
>TRBJ1-2|NA|TRBV10-3|many
TGTGCCATCAGTCCAGGCGATGGCTACACCTTC
CAISPGDGYTF